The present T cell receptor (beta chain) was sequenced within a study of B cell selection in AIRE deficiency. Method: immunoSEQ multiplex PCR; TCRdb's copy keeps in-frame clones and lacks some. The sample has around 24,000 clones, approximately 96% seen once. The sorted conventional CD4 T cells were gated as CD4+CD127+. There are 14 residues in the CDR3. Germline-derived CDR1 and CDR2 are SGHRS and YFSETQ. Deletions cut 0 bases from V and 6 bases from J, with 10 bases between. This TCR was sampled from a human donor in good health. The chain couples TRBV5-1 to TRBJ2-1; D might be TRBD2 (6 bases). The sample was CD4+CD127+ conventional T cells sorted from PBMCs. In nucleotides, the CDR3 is TGCGCCAGCAGCTTGGGTGGAGCGGGCAATGAGCAGTTCTTC. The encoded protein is CASSLGGAGNEQFF.